A selection of T cell receptor beta chains follows, all from one sample in a study of cytomegalovirus exposure and HLA in healthy donors. The method was immunoSEQ multiplex PCR; TCRdb's version includes in-frame clones alone and lacks a portion of them. This sample has some 210,000 clones, with around 87% found just once. Sequencing was carried out using PBMCs. The source is a man aged 30 to 39 in good health and CMV-seronegative. CDR3s include the opening cysteine and the closing phenylalanine or tryptophan. D genes are given only for firm matches. The listing skips clone size in some rows; elsewhere it reads once, few, many or a size class.

V gene	clone size	J gene	D gene	CDR3 protein	CDR3 DNA
TRBV25-1	NA	TRBJ2-2	TRBD2	CASSPRGGGTGELFF	TGTGCCAGCAGCCCCCGGGGGGGTGGCACCGGGGAGCTGTTTTTT
TRBV7-9	NA	TRBJ1-6	TRBD1	CASSQDRGYNSPLHF	TGTGCCAGCAGCCAAGACAGGGGCTATAATTCACCCCTCCACTTT
TRBV28	NA	TRBJ1-2	NA	CASSFGGNYGYTF	TGTGCCAGCAGTTTTGGAGGGAACTATGGCTATACCTTC
TRBV29-1	NA	TRBJ2-7	TRBD1	CSVGAGTGVIYEQYF	TGCAGCGTTGGGGCCGGGACAGGGGTTATCTACGAGCAGTACTTC
TRBV7-9	NA	TRBJ2-7	TRBD2	CASSSGTRVYEQYF	TGTGCCAGCAGCTCCGGGACTAGGGTCTACGAGCAGTACTTC
TRBV27	NA	TRBJ1-4	NA	CASSFSGVANEKLFF	TGTGCCAGCAGTTTTTCCGGGGTCGCGAATGAAAAACTGTTTTTT
TRBV7-9	NA	TRBJ1-2	TRBD1	CASSATGTASGYTF	TGTGCCAGCAGCGCCACCGGGACAGCCAGCGGCTACACCTTC
TRBV13	NA	TRBJ1-1	NA	CASSSGVARWSTEAFF	TGTGCCAGCAGCTCCGGGGTGGCGCGCTGGAGCACTGAAGCTTTCTTT
TRBV2	NA	TRBJ2-3	NA	CASSEGSSGSTDTQYF	TGTGCCAGCAGTGAAGGGTCTTCGGGATCCACAGATACGCAGTATTTT
TRBV30	NA	TRBJ2-6	NA	CAWSEQSGANVLTF	TGTGCCTGGAGTGAACAATCTGGGGCCAACGTCCTGACTTTC
TRBV4-2	NA	TRBJ2-5	TRBD2	CASSQLSGGAFGETQYF	TGTGCCAGCAGCCAACTTAGCGGGGGGGCCTTTGGTGAGACCCAGTACTTC
TRBV6-5	once	TRBJ1-6	TRBD1	CASSRDRPDSPLHF	TGTGCCAGCAGCCGGGACAGGCCGGATTCACCCCTCCACTTT
TRBV10-1	NA	TRBJ2-6	NA	CASDCSGANVLTF	TGCGCCAGCGACTGTTCTGGGGCCAACGTCCTGACTTTC
TRBV7-8	NA	TRBJ1-1	TRBD1	CASSLAPGGGTEAFF	TGTGCCAGCAGCTTAGCGCCAGGGGGAGGCACTGAAGCTTTCTTT
TRBV25-1	NA	TRBJ2-1	TRBD1	CASSEYSDRVGNEQFF	TGTGCCAGCAGTGAATACTCGGACAGGGTTGGCAATGAGCAGTTCTTC
TRBV30	once	TRBJ2-1	TRBD2	CAWSVARTPGEGNEQFF	TGTGCCTGGAGTGTGGCCCGGACTCCCGGGGAGGGCAATGAGCAGTTCTTC
TRBV19	NA	TRBJ1-5	NA	CASHEQGHSNQPQHF	TGTGCCAGTCATGAACAGGGCCATAGCAATCAGCCCCAGCATTTT
TRBV6-6	few	TRBJ1-1	TRBD1	CASSKTGANTEAFF	TGTGCCAGCAGCAAGACAGGGGCGAACACTGAAGCTTTCTTT
TRBV7-2	NA	TRBJ2-1	TRBD1	CASSGQPGGDEQFF	TGTGCCAGCAGCGGACAACCAGGGGGCGATGAGCAGTTCTTC
TRBV5-4	NA	TRBJ1-1	TRBD1	CASSFGQVNTEAFF	TGTGCCAGCAGCTTCGGACAGGTGAACACTGAAGCTTTCTTT
TRBV28	NA	TRBJ1-2	NA	CASSGGNYGYTF	TGTGCCAGCAGTGGAGGGAACTATGGCTACACCTTC
TRBV11-3	NA	TRBJ2-1	TRBD2	CASSANTGLAGGSSYNEQFF	TGTGCCAGCAGCGCTAATACGGGACTAGCGGGGGGAAGCTCCTACAATGAGCAGTTCTTC
TRBV28	NA	TRBJ2-7	TRBD2	CASSLAGGRENEQYF	TGTGCCAGCAGTTTAGCGGGGGGGAGGGAAAACGAGCAGTACTTC
TRBV5-4	NA	TRBJ2-3	TRBD2	CASSSGGTDTQYF	TGTGCCAGCAGTAGCGGGGGCACAGATACGCAGTATTTT
TRBV11-2	NA	TRBJ1-3	NA	CASSLGAGAGNTIYF	TGTGCCAGCAGCTTAGGGGCGGGAGCTGGAAACACCATATATTTT
TRBV5-5	NA	TRBJ2-2	TRBD1	CASSLGTGESGELFF	TGTGCCAGCAGCCTCGGGACAGGGGAGTCCGGGGAGCTGTTTTTT
TRBV4-2	NA	TRBJ1-2	NA	CASSHDGDSNYGYTF	TGTGCCAGCAGCCACGACGGCGACAGCAACTATGGCTACACCTTC
TRBV4-1	once	TRBJ2-2	TRBD2	CASSQDPRTSGVNTGELFF	TGCGCCAGCAGCCAAGATCCGAGAACTAGCGGGGTGAACACCGGGGAGCTGTTTTTT
TRBV7-6	NA	TRBJ2-3	TRBD1	CASSLVRGQGTPSSTDTQYF	TGTGCCAGCAGCTTAGTCAGGGGACAGGGAACTCCCTCTAGCACAGATACGCAGTATTTT
TRBV10-2	NA	TRBJ1-2	TRBD1	CASSDVPSGGGNYGYTF	TGCGCCAGCAGTGATGTCCCCTCAGGGGGCGGAAACTATGGCTACACCTTC
TRBV29-1	NA	TRBJ2-7	NA	CSVEDQGGSYEQYF	TGCAGCGTTGAAGATCAGGGAGGTTCCTACGAGCAGTACTTC
TRBV13	NA	TRBJ1-3	NA	CASSLTGGNTIYF	TGTGCCAGCAGCTTAACAGGGGGAAACACCATATATTTT
TRBV9	NA	TRBJ2-1	TRBD2	CASSAIAGPYNEQFF	TGTGCCAGCAGTGCGATAGCGGGACCCTACAATGAGCAGTTCTTC
TRBV5-1	once	TRBJ1-1	NA	CASSLIASTEAFF	TGCGCCAGCAGCTTGATTGCGTCCACTGAAGCTTTCTTT
TRBV27	once	TRBJ2-4	NA	CASSFGGPKNIQYF	TGTGCCAGCAGTTTCGGGGGGCCCAAAAACATTCAGTACTTC
TRBV5-1	NA	TRBJ2-3	TRBD2	CASSLASGGADTQYF	TGCGCCAGCAGCTTGGCTAGCGGGGGGGCCGATACGCAGTATTTT
TRBV20-1	NA	TRBJ2-5	NA	CSARGRETQYF	TGCAGTGCTAGAGGGCGGGAGACCCAGTACTTC
TRBV13	NA	TRBJ1-2	TRBD1	CASSGETGGYTF	TGTGCCAGCAGCGGGGAGACAGGGGGCTACACCTTC
TRBV28	NA	TRBJ1-5	TRBD1	CASSIDRVRQPQHF	TGTGCCAGCAGTATTGACAGGGTACGCCAGCCCCAGCATTTT
TRBV28	NA	TRBJ1-4	TRBD1	CASRQGESISNEKLFF	TGTGCCAGCAGACAGGGGGAGTCGATATCTAATGAAAAACTGTTTTTT
TRBV9	NA	TRBJ2-5	TRBD2	CASSPGLAGRETQYF	TGTGCCAGCAGCCCCGGACTAGCGGGAAGGGAGACCCAGTACTTC
TRBV9	once	TRBJ2-5	NA	CASSVGRKVQETQYF	TGTGCCAGCAGCGTAGGCAGAAAAGTACAAGAGACCCAGTACTTC
TRBV5-4	NA	TRBJ1-3	TRBD1	CASSFPGQPNSGNTIYF	TGTGCCAGCAGCTTCCCGGGACAGCCGAACTCTGGAAACACCATATATTTT
TRBV27	NA	TRBJ2-7	TRBD1	CASSPHRGQVTYEQYF	TGTGCCAGCAGTCCCCACAGGGGACAGGTGACCTACGAGCAGTACTTC
TRBV6-1	NA	TRBJ1-5	NA	CASSGARGELINQPQHF	TGTGCCAGCAGTGGCGCTCGGGGGGAATTAATTAATCAGCCCCAGCATTTT
TRBV6-5	NA	TRBJ2-3	TRBD1	CASSSGGPDTQYF	TGTGCCAGCAGTTCAGGGGGCCCCGATACGCAGTATTTT
TRBV7-2	once	TRBJ2-2	NA	CASSPSQGTGELFF	TGTGCCAGCAGCCCGTCACAGGGAACTGGGGAGCTGTTTTTT
TRBV4-1	NA	TRBJ2-6	NA	CASSQAFSGANVLTF	TGCGCCAGCAGCCAAGCTTTCTCTGGGGCCAACGTCCTGACTTTC
TRBV4-1	NA	TRBJ2-2	NA	CASSQDGTGLPGELFF	TGCGCCAGCAGCCAAGACGGAACAGGGCTTCCCGGGGAGCTGTTTTTT
TRBV19	NA	TRBJ2-2	NA	CASSMFPAGELFF	TGTGCCAGTAGTATGTTCCCGGCCGGGGAGCTGTTTTTT
TRBV4-1	NA	TRBJ1-1	TRBD1	CASSQDPLAVGTENTEAFF	TGCGCCAGCAGCCAAGATCCTCTGGCCGTGGGGACAGAGAACACTGAAGCTTTCTTT
TRBV5-1	few	TRBJ2-5	TRBD2	CASSRGLAGKETQYF	TGCGCCAGCAGCCGGGGACTAGCGGGGAAAGAGACCCAGTACTTC
TRBV29-1	NA	TRBJ1-1	TRBD1	CSVAPGQGSGANTEAFF	TGCAGCGTGGCTCCGGGACAGGGTTCAGGAGCGAACACTGAAGCTTTCTTT
TRBV11-2	NA	TRBJ2-3	NA	CASSQPGHPTDTQYF	TGTGCCAGCAGCCAACCGGGACACCCCACAGATACGCAGTATTTT
TRBV9	NA	TRBJ2-3	TRBD2	CASSVGLAGGKTDTQYF	TGTGCCAGCAGCGTAGGTCTAGCGGGGGGGAAAACAGATACGCAGTATTTT
TRBV19	NA	TRBJ1-3	NA	CASTGDTGNTIYF	TGTGCCAGTACGGGAGACACCGGAAACACCATATATTTT
TRBV5-1	few	TRBJ1-5	TRBD1	CASSLGDSSNQPQHF	TGCGCCAGCAGCTTGGGGGACAGTAGCAATCAGCCCCAGCATTTT
TRBV6-5	NA	TRBJ1-4	TRBD1	CASSYGDRVKKLFF	TGTGCCAGCAGTTACGGGGACAGGGTAAAAAAACTGTTTTTT
TRBV25-1	NA	TRBJ2-7	NA	CASSGLGGSGEQYF	TGTGCCAGCAGTGGCCTGGGAGGTTCGGGTGAGCAGTACTTC